Listed below are T cell receptor beta chains from one sample, sequenced in a study of post-analysis software for immune sequencing data. TCRdb recomputed calls from the PCR reads with MiXCR, one row per CDR3 protein. The repertoire has approximately 690,000 distinct CDR3 sequences, about 60% of them found once; the top ten carry roughly 12%. Source material: blood. The source is a girl aged 2 to 9 with multiple sclerosis. Each CDR3 is given with its conserved first and last residue. A D gene is named only where the DNA matches it firmly. Rows may omit the clone size; those that give it use once, few, many or a size class.

d_call | j_call | v_call | clone_size | cdr3_aa | cdr3_nt
- | TRBJ1-1 | TRBV5-1 | - | CASSFRDPNTEAFF | TGCGCCAGCAGCTTCAGAGATCCGAACACTGAAGCTTTCTTT
TRBD2 | TRBJ2-2 | TRBV20-1 | - | CSAGSGGNTGELFF | TGCAGTGCTGGAAGCGGGGGGAACACCGGGGAGCTGTTTTTT
- | TRBJ2-2 | TRBV4-1 | - | CASSQEGDLTGELFF | TGCGCCAGCAGCCAAGAGGGGGATTTAACCGGGGAGCTGTTTTTT
- | TRBJ2-7 | TRBV10-3 | - | CAISESGFEQYF | TGTGCCATCAGTGAGTCGGGTTTCGAGCAGTACTTC
TRBD1 | TRBJ2-3 | TRBV12-5 | - | CASGLVRGQGRGDTQYF | TGTGCTAGTGGTTTGGTAAGGGGGCAGGGAAGAGGAGATACGCAGTATTTT
- | TRBJ1-2 | TRBV7-2 | - | CASSPGSGLFYGYTF | TGTGCCAGCAGCCCTGGTTCGGGCCTATTCTATGGCTACACCTTC
- | TRBJ2-5 | TRBV20-1 | once | CRAAGQTGNRETQYF | TGCAGAGCGGCGGGACAAACGGGCAACCGGGAGACCCAGTACTTC
- | TRBJ2-1 | TRBV12-3/TRBV12-4 | once | CASSRAGWNYNEQFF | TGTGCCAGCAGCCGGGCAGGGTGGAATTACAATGAGCAGTTCTTC
TRBD2 | TRBJ2-1 | TRBV2 | - | CASSREGGSNDEQFF | TGTGCCAGCAGCCGGGAGGGCGGGAGTAACGATGAGCAGTTCTTC
TRBD1 | TRBJ2-1 | TRBV5-1 | - | CASSYLGQGMILKEENEQFF | TGCGCCAGCAGCTACTTAGGACAGGGGATGATCCTAAAGGAGGAGAATGAGCAGTTCTTC